The 15 T cell receptor delta chains in this list originate from one sample, sequenced in a study of γδ T cells in repeated Plasmodium falciparum infection. Bulk repertoires came from Vgamma9/Vdelta2+ or Vdelta2-negative gammadelta T cells flow-sorted from PBMC. TCRdb fed the multiplex PCR reads into CATT to redo clone calling. The sample contains approximately 93,000 delta-chain clones, roughly 0.98% of which appear only once. The sample taken for sequencing was gamma-delta T cells from blood. These TCRs come from a pool of human donors (malaria-infected and uninfected, not separated).

The table lists this clone with a few counts. Translating this DNA gives a protein that differs at residue 8 from the TCRdb one, which belongs to a much larger clone; a read error is likely, and the protein shown is this translation. The chain couples TRDV1 to TRDJ1, with D perhaps matching TRDD2 (5 bases). TCRdb leaves out the J gene; it was filled in here by matching the DNA to germline. In germline, CDR1 is TSWWSYY, CDR2 QGS. This CDR3 is 16 amino acids long. The V gene lost 3 bases and the J gene lost 4 bases, with 18 bases spanning the gap. CDR3 sequence (DNA): TGTGCTCTTGGGGATCCTCTACCTACGGGGCTCGATAAACTCATCTTT. Translating it yields CALGDPLPTGLDKLIF.

This clone came up a few times. The protein that TCRdb holds for this DNA derives from a much larger clone and differs from the translated DNA at residue 12, which likely indicates a read error; the protein shown here is translated from the DNA. The chain's CDR3 is CALGEEPTVGEHTDKLIF. CDR3 sequence (DNA): TGTGCTCTTGGGGAAGAACCAACGGTGGGGGAGCACACCGATAAACTCATCTTT. V is TRDV1 and J is TRDJ1; 7 bases agree with TRDD3. The J gene was missing in TCRdb and was found by matching the end of the DNA to germline. This CDR3 comprises 18 residues. CDR1 is TSWWSYY and CDR2 is QGS in the germline V gene. The V segment lost 2 bases and the J segment 0 bases; nucleotides outside the gene matches: 12.

As regards this clone: This DNA translates differently at residue 6 from the TCRdb protein, which is that of a much larger clone; a read error is likely, and the protein shown is the DNA's own translation. CDR3: CALGEARTGGYLSTKLIF. The CDR3 DNA is TGTGCTCTTGGGGAAGCTAGGACTGGGGGATACCTATCGACAAAACTCATCTTT. This chain uses TRDV1 with TRDJ1; 12 nucleotides line up with TRDD3. TCRdb carries no J gene annotation; the J gene was assigned here by matching the DNA with germline. This CDR3 region has 18 residues. Unmatched junction bases numbered 15, after V lost 2 bases and J lost 8 bases. CDR1 TSWWSYY and CDR2 QGS come from the germline V gene.

This clone was seen only a few times. A read error is likely here: a far larger clone is one base away. The identical CDR3 is also encoded by other nucleotide sequences in the sample. The chain uses TRDV1 and TRDJ1; no firm D call. Trimming stripped 4 bases from V and 0 bases from J, with 21 bases between. Germline V gives CDR1 TSWWSYY, CDR2 QGS. This CDR3 region has 18 residues. The CDR3 spells CALGAILRGRPYTDKLIF. CDR3 in DNA: TGTGCTCTTGGGGCCATACTGAGAGGAAGACCGTACACCGATAAACTCATCTTT.

In this sample, this clone turned up a few times. A read error is the likely source, as a far larger clone sits one nucleotide away. Different DNA sequences within this sample yield the same CDR3. In nucleotides, the CDR3 is TGTGCCTGTGACACTTTGGGGTACACTGATAAACTCATCTTT. This sequence encodes CACDTLGYTDKLIF. This chain joins TRDV2 and TRDJ1; D possibly corresponds to TRDD3 (5 bases). The J gene was not available in TCRdb and was assigned here by matching the DNA to germline segments. Germline V gives CDR1 GEAIGNYY, CDR2 EKD. The CDR3 is 14 amino acids.

This clone was seen a few times. Since a far larger clone is one base different, this is likely a read error. In the same sample, other DNA sequences code for this CDR3. The V call is TRDV1, the J call TRDJ1; 7 nucleotides agree with TRDD3. Here the J gene came from matching the DNA to germline, since TCRdb omits it. There are 18 residues in the CDR3. CDR1 is TSWWSYY and CDR2 is QGS in the germline V gene. The CDR3 sequence: CALGELPVGDDYTDKLIF. DNA of the CDR3: TGTGCTCTTGGGGAACTTCCGGTGGGGGACGACTACACCGACAAACTCATCTTT.

Comments on this clone: A read error is the likely source, as a far larger clone sits one nucleotide away. Other DNA sequences in the same sample also yield this CDR3. The V gene is TRDV1, the J gene TRDJ1; 9 nucleotides match TRDD3. The J gene, left out of TCRdb, was set here by checking the DNA against germline. Germline V lookup: CDR1 TSWWSYY, CDR2 QGS. The CDR3 covers 19 residues. The CDR3 loop reads CALGELYPRQLGEPSKLIF. The CDR3 DNA is TGTGCTCTCGGGGAACTTTACCCACGCCAACTGGGGGAACCATCTAAACTCATCTTT.

This clone was seen a handful of times. The amino acid sequence in TCRdb belongs to a much larger clone and departs from this DNA's translation at residue 9, likely a sequencing read error; the sequence shown is translated from the DNA. This chain connects TRDV2 to TRDJ1, with a tentative D call TRDD3 (6 bases). The J gene, absent from TCRdb, was called here by matching the DNA to germline. CDR3 length: 19 amino acids. The ends were cut back, 0 bases at V and 1 base at J, with 23 bases in the middle. CDR1 and CDR2 (germline): GEAIGNYY, EKD. DNA of the CDR3: TGTGCCTGTGACACCTCGTACTGGGAGCCTAAAAAAGTCACCGATAAACTCATCTTT. Translated, it gives CACDTSYWEPKKVTDKLIF.

There are a few counts of this clone. For this DNA, TCRdb reports the protein of a much larger clone, which diverges at residue 16, most likely from a read error; the protein presented here is translated directly from the DNA. The chain joins TRDV2 to TRDJ1; 7 bases are a match to TRDD3. TCRdb is silent on the J gene; assignment here came from matching the DNA to germline. Germline CDR1 is GEAIGNYY and CDR2 is EKD. This CDR3 region has 19 residues. CDR3 sequence reads: CACDTVSPGGGQYTDRLIF. The CDR3 DNA follows: TGTGCCTGTGACACCGTTTCCCCTGGGGGGGGCCAGTACACCGATAGACTCATCTTT.

This clone occurred many times. TCRdb pairs this DNA with a much larger clone's protein that differs at residue 8, likely a read error; the protein shown was translated from the DNA. This rearrangement joins TRDV2 to TRDJ1, with 13 bases lining up with TRDD3. Germline trimming cut 3 bases from V and 2 bases from J; bases unmatched to any gene: 20. The length of the CDR3 is 21 residues. CDR1 GEAIGNYY and CDR2 EKD come from the germline V gene. CDR3 region: CACDLTKATGGYEEGTDKLIF. CDR3 nucleotide sequence: TGTGCCTGTGACCTAACGAAGGCTACTGGGGGATACGAGGAAGGAACCGATAAACTCATCTTT.

In regard to this clone: TCRdb's protein, taken from a much larger clone, differs from this DNA's translation at residue 9, likely owing to a read error; the protein displayed comes from the DNA. The V call is TRDV1, the J call TRDJ1, with D perhaps TRDD2 (5 bases). The J gene, missing from TCRdb, was assigned here through DNA to germline matching. Germline V lookup: CDR1 TSWWSYY, CDR2 QGS. The CDR3 sequence is 20 residues long. The V gene lost 3 bases and the J gene lost 0 bases, with 26 bases spanning the gap. The CDR3 bases are TGTGCTCTTGGGGATCCTTGCGCCTGCCTACGTAGCGCGTACACCGATAAACTCATCTTT. It specifies CALGDPCACLRSAYTDKLIF.

In this sample, this clone turned up a few times. V gene TRDV1 combines with J gene TRDJ1; TRDD3 matches at 12 bases. CDR1 and CDR2 from the germline V gene are TSWWSYY and QGS. The CDR3 totals 25 residues. Trimming at V came to 3 bases and at J to 0 bases, leaving 29 bases not matched to a gene. CDR3 residues: CALGDSHGRNYWGIPPSLYTDKLIF. For the CDR3, the DNA is TGTGCTCTTGGGGATTCCCACGGGAGGAACTACTGGGGGATACCTCCATCCTTGTACACCGATAAACTCATCTTT.

Details on this clone: The junction shows a germline mismatch at one end, possibly a read error. The chain joins TRDV1 to TRDJ1; D possibly corresponds to TRDD3 (7 bases). The J gene, not given by TCRdb, was assigned here from a germline match of the nucleotide sequence. This CDR3 comprises 20 residues. Germline V gives CDR1 TSWWSYY, CDR2 QGS. The CDR3 loop reads CSACNFLYVTGDPYTDKLIF. The CDR3 nucleotides read TGCTCTGCATGCAACTTCCTTTACGTTACTGGGGATCCGTACACCGATAAACTCATCTTT.

For this clone: The translation of this DNA and the TCRdb protein of a much larger clone differ at residue 15, probably owing to a read error; the protein shown here is translated from the DNA. The chain joins TRDV2 to TRDJ1, with D tentatively TRDD3 (5 bases). This CDR3 has 16 residues. The V gene's germline CDR1 is GEAIGNYY and CDR2 EKD. CDR3 sequence: CACDTGVRGCVDKLTF. The CDR3 DNA sequence: TGTGCCTGTGACACCGGGGTACGGGGGTGTGTCGATAAACTCACCTTT.

Of note for this clone: The TCRdb protein, from a much larger clone, departs from this DNA's translation at residue 15, likely by read error; the protein shown derives from the DNA. The chain has TRDV1 and TRDJ1; 8 bases align to TRDD3. As TCRdb names no J gene, one was assigned here on the basis of a DNA match to germline. Germline CDR1 TSWWSYY, CDR2 QGS. CDR3 length: 18 residues. V lost 3 bases, J lost 10 bases, and 22 bases stayed unmatched. CDR3 nucleotides: TGTGCTCTTGGGGAGTCACACCTCGTCCGGGGGATATCGGGTAGACTCATCTTT. This codes for CALGESHLVRGISGRLIF.